The 11 T cell receptor beta chains presented below share a single source sample, sequenced in a study of memory B cells and T cells in multiple sclerosis. The assay was immunoSEQ multiplex PCR, and TCRdb's table has in-frame clones only and misses some. This table holds some 48,000 clones, around 80% found once. After stimulus-free culture, autoproliferating CFSE-dim and non-proliferating CFSE-high T cells were sequenced separately. Replicate wells were pooled after six to eight days of stimulus-free culture of some 55 million CFSE-labeled PBMCs. These receptors are not linked to any known antigen. Material: PBMCs from blood kept in culture. These receptors were taken from a human donor with multiple sclerosis.

The rearrangement links TRBV7-2 to TRBJ1-5, with D maybe TRBD1 (6 bases). Germline V lookup: CDR1 SGHTA, CDR2 FQGNSA. This CDR3 has 14 amino acids. V was trimmed by 4 bases and J by 6 bases, leaving 13 bases between them. The CDR3 nucleotides read TGTGCCAGCAGCTCCGTACAGGGTTTTCAGCCCCAGCATTTT. It is translated as CASSSVQGFQPQHF.

The chain recombines TRBV6-1 with TRBJ1-2; 7 bases match TRBD1. This CDR3 is 19 amino acids long. V shed 3 bases, J shed 0 bases, and the junction held 16 bases outside the gene matches. Germline-derived CDR1 and CDR2 are MNHNS and SASEGT. The CDR3: CASSDWTGLPRDTNYGYTF. The CDR3, as DNA: TGTGCCAGCAGTGACTGGACAGGCCTCCCTCGCGATACTAACTATGGCTACACCTTC.

This clone was observed a handful of times. The V and J genes are TRBV19 and TRBJ1-6, with 8 nucleotides matching TRBD1. The CDR3 covers 13 residues. With 9 bases clipped from V and 7 bases from J, the junction kept 5 bases outside the gene matches. Germline CDR1 is LNHDA and CDR2 is SQIVND (reference sequence). Here the CDR3 DNA reads TGTGCCAGCCAGGGGGCAGGGAATTCACCCCTCCACTTT. This codes for CASQGAGNSPLHF.

The chain employs TRBV4-2 and TRBJ1-1; a possible D gene is TRBD1 (6 bases). The germline V gene has CDR1 LGHNA and CDR2 YNFKEQ. The germline V and J ends were trimmed by 2 bases and 0 bases, with 22 bases remaining between them. The CDR3 covers 19 residues. In nucleotides, the CDR3 is TGTGCCAGCAGCCAAATTGGGGGCGGGACACAGGAGATGAACACTGAAGCTTTCTTT. It codes for CASSQIGGGTQEMNTEAFF.

CDR3 residues: CASSLAGTGELFF. The DNA of the CDR3 is TGTGCCAGCAGCTTGGCAGGGACCGGGGAGCTGTTTTTT. The J gene is TRBJ2-2, the V gene TRBV5-6; TRBD1 is a possible D gene (5 bases). This CDR3 has 13 amino acids. V was trimmed by 0 bases and J by 5 bases, leaving 5 bases between them. Germline V gene data show CDR1 as SGHDT and CDR2 as YYEEEE.

This sequence joins TRBV5-3 and TRBJ2-7; D gene unclear. TRBV5-3 is an ORF for which the function is uncertain. V was shortened by 6 bases and J by 6 bases, with 4 bases between the two germline ends. CDR3 length: 9 residues. The CDR3 sequence: CARITEQYF. CDR3 in DNA: TGTGCCAGAATTACCGAGCAGTACTTC.

The gene calls are TRBV9 and TRBJ2-1, with a tentative D call TRBD1 (7 bases). Trimming took 7 bases from V and 4 from J, leaving 12 bases between them. The CDR3 runs to 13 residues. Germline CDR1 reads SGDLS; CDR2 reads YYNGEE. CDR3 in DNA: TGTGCCAGCGGGGGGACAGCATACAATGAGCAGTTCTTC. Its protein product is CASGGTAYNEQFF.

This chain uses TRBV9 with TRBJ1-5; tentative D call: TRBD1 (6 bases). The CDR3 extends over 15 amino acids. In germline, CDR1 is SGDLS, CDR2 YYNGEE. Deletions cut 3 bases from V and 0 bases from J, with 10 bases between. This chain's CDR3 is CASSGGQNSNQPQHF. CDR3 nucleotides: TGTGCCAGCAGCGGCGGACAGAATAGCAATCAGCCCCAGCATTTT.

The chain joins TRBV7-2 to TRBJ1-2, with D unclear. The CDR3 length is 14 residues. V was pared by 8 bases and J by 4 bases, with 17 bases between. Germline assignment: CDR1 SGHTA and CDR2 FQGNSA. The CDR3: CASRNFGSPYGYTF. The DNA of the CDR3 is TGTGCCAGCCGAAATTTCGGGTCGCCCTATGGCTACACCTTC.

The V and J genes are TRBV2 and TRBJ2-2, with 8 bases identical to TRBD2. Trimming took 2 bases from V and 7 from J; bases not matched to a gene: 15. The germline V gene encodes CDR1 SNHLY and CDR2 FYNNEI. The CDR3 length is 18 residues. The DNA for the CDR3 is TGTGCCAGCAGTGAACCGTCGGAGCGAGCGGGGGATGACGGGGAGCTGTTTTTT. Amino acids: CASSEPSERAGDDGELFF.

The chain uses TRBV5-1 and TRBJ2-5; TRBD1 matches 7 bases. The better agreement between TRBJ2-7 and the DNA end casts doubt on the J call. Germline CDR1 and CDR2: SGHRS and YFSETQ. The CDR3 extends over 14 amino acids. This chain's CDR3 is CASREGGFSYEQYF. The DNA of the CDR3 is TGCGCCAGCAGGGAAGGGGGCTTTTCCTACGAGCAGTACTTC.